Presented here are 15 T cell receptor beta chains from one specimen sequenced in a study of graft-versus-host responses after intestinal transplantation. TCRdb keeps only in-frame clones here, not all; method: immunoSEQ multiplex PCR. The table includes about 14,000 clones, over 85% detected once. The sequencing here drew on PBMCs, taken 9 days after transplant. The receptors shown here come from a human patient who received an intestinal transplant, so some T cells may come from the graft donor.

In this sample, this clone turned up a few times. The chain recombines TRBV7-9 with TRBJ1-2; D may be TRBD1 (5 bases). V was clipped by 1 base and J by 1 base, with 13 bases between them. There are 16 residues in the CDR3. Germline CDR1 and CDR2: SEHNR and FQNEAQ (reference sequence). The CDR3: CASSLVRGEFNYGYTF. For the CDR3, the DNA is TGTGCCAGCAGCTTAGTTCGGGGGGAGTTTAACTATGGCTACACCTTC.

Comments on this clone: Germline and junction disagree at one end, which may indicate a read error. The rearrangement uses TRBV9 and TRBJ2-7, with D hard to call. CDR1 and CDR2 from the germline V gene are SGDLS and YYNGEE. CDR3 size: 14 residues. CDR3 sequence (DNA): TGTGCCAGCAACGTAGAGGCCCAGGCCTACGAGCAGTACTTC. Translated, it gives CASNVEAQAYEQYF.

The rearrangement uses TRBV19 and TRBJ2-2; TRBD2 is a possible D gene (6 bases). CDR1 and CDR2 from the germline V gene are LNHDA and SQIVND (reference sequence). The CDR3 extends over 14 amino acids. V was shortened by 5 bases and J by 7 bases, with 14 bases between the two germline ends. CDR3 in amino acids: CASSSAAGRGELFF. The CDR3 nucleotides are TGTGCCAGTAGTTCCGCGGCGGGGCGCGGGGAGCTGTTTTTT.

The V and J genes are TRBV21-1 and TRBJ2-6; the listed D gene, TRBD1, was not tested against the DNA. TRBV21-1 is termed a pseudogene. The length of the CDR3 is 20 residues. This CDR3 is CASSKNRGGFSSSGANVLTF. For the CDR3, the DNA is TGTGCCAGCAGCAAAAATAGGGGTGGGTTCTCCTCCTCTGGGGCCAACGTCCTGACTTTC.

The CDR3 coding sequence is TGTGCCAGCTCAACAACCTCAACTAACTATGGCTACACCTTC. This encodes CASSTTSTNYGYTF. The chain links TRBV18 to TRBJ1-2; unclear D gene. Germline V CDR1 and CDR2: KGHSH, LQKENI. V was trimmed by 5 bases and J by 0 bases, leaving 10 bases between them. The CDR3 contains 14 residues.

This clone was seen a single time. The chain uses TRBV6-1 and TRBJ2-5; D gene ambiguous. Trimming cost V 0 bases and J 3 bases, with 14 bases left between them. The CDR3 is 16 amino acids. The germline gives CDR1 MNHNS, CDR2 SASEGT. The CDR3 reads CASSEAMGWSEETQYF. In nucleotides, the CDR3 is TGTGCCAGCAGTGAAGCTATGGGGTGGAGCGAAGAGACCCAGTACTTC.

The CDR3 reads CASSPRSMNSYEQYF. DNA for the CDR3: TGTGCCAGCAGCCCGAGGTCGATGAACTCCTACGAGCAGTACTTC. The chain employs TRBV5-5 and TRBJ2-7; D gene unclear. This CDR3 region has 15 residues. V was trimmed by 4 bases and J by 0 bases, leaving 14 bases between them. Germline values: CDR1 SGHKS, CDR2 YYEKEE (reference sequence). The full variable domain, completed using reference TRBV5-5 and TRBJ2-7, is DAGVTQSPTHLIKTRGQQVTLRCSPISGHKSVSWYQQVLGQGPQFIFQYYEKEERGRGNFPDRFSARQFPNYSSELNVNALLLGDSALYLCASSPRSMNSYEQYFGPGTRLTVT.

The chain uses TRBV6-5 and TRBJ1-3; maybe TRBD1 (6 bases). Germline CDR1 MNHEY, CDR2 SVGAGI. Trimming pared 6 bases from V and 2 bases from J, leaving 8 bases between. The CDR3 spans 13 residues. The CDR3 DNA reads as TGTGCCAGCAGCAGGACAGCTGGAAACACCATATATTTT. Translation gives CASSRTAGNTIYF.

The CDR3 loop reads CASSPTGLSNQPQHF. The CDR3 bases are TGTGCCAGCAGCCCGACAGGGCTAAGCAATCAGCCCCAGCATTTT. The V call is TRBV28, the J call TRBJ1-5; TRBD1 aligns across 7 bases. This CDR3 has 15 residues. Germline V gene lookup returns CDR1 MDHEN and CDR2 SYDVKM. The ends lost 6 bases at V and 1 base at J; junction bases unmatched: 6.

The DNA for the CDR3 is TGTGCCAGCAGCCCCCGGGACAGCTACAATGAGCAGTTCTTC. Protein: CASSPRDSYNEQFF. The chain couples TRBV9 to TRBJ2-1, with 7 bases matching TRBD1. The V segment lost 4 bases and the J segment 3 bases; nucleotides outside the gene matches: 4. The CDR3 has 14 amino acids. Germline values: CDR1 SGDLS, CDR2 YYNGEE.

The rearrangement uses TRBV5-4 and TRBJ2-5; 8 nucleotides align to TRBD2. Germline V gives CDR1 SGHNT, CDR2 YYREEE (reference sequence). J lost 3 bases, V lost 4 bases, and 5 bases had no gene match. The CDR3 covers 14 residues. The CDR3 bases are TGTGCCAGCAGCGCGGGAGGAGGGGAAGAGACCCAGTACTTC. As protein: CASSAGGGEETQYF. Drawing the rest from reference TRBV5-4 and TRBJ2-5, the complete variable domain is ETGVTQSPTHLIKTRGQQVTLRCSSQSGHNTVSWYQQALGQGPQFIFQYYREEENGRGNFPPRFSGLQFPNYSSELNVNALELDDSALYLCASSAGGGEETQYFGPGTRLLVL.

This sequence joins TRBV18 and TRBJ2-1, with 8 bases fitting TRBD2. The CDR3 has 16 residues. CDR1 and CDR2 (germline): KGHSH, LQKENI. The V and J ends lost 6 bases and 7 bases, in that order; junction bases with no gene match: 14. In DNA form, the CDR3 reads TGTGCCAGCTCCCCCGGGGGGGGCGTTCGATGGAATGAGCAGTTCTTC. Its translation is CASSPGGGVRWNEQFF. The full variable domain, its missing parts supplied by reference TRBV18 and TRBJ2-1, is NAGVMQNPRHLVRRRGQEARLRCSPMKGHSHVYWYRQLPEEGLKFMVYLQKENIIDESGMPKERFSAEFPKEGPSILRIQQVVRGDSAAYFCASSPGGGVRWNEQFFGPGTRLTVL.

The gene calls are TRBV4-1 and TRBJ2-2; 12 nucleotides align to TRBD1. Per germline, CDR1 MGHRA and CDR2 YSYEKL. V was clipped by 5 bases and J by 0 bases; unmatched bases: 7. This CDR3 comprises 18 residues. CDR3 nucleotides: TGCGCCAGCAGCTTCCCCGGGACAGGGGGCCCGAACACCGGGGAGCTGTTTTTT. Encoded protein: CASSFPGTGGPNTGELFF.

The gene calls are TRBV27 and TRBJ1-2, with 9 bases identical to TRBD1. CDR3 size: 14 residues. The V gene end was trimmed by 7 bases and the J gene end by 4 bases; junction bases not matched to a gene: 7. Germline assignment: CDR1 MNHEY and CDR2 SMNVEV (reference sequence). In DNA form, the CDR3 reads TGTGCCAGCAAAACCGGGACAGGGATCTATGGCTACACCTTC. Protein sequence: CASKTGTGIYGYTF.

The chain is built from TRBV6-5 and TRBJ2-2; the D gene is possibly TRBD1 (6 bases). This CDR3 comprises 16 residues. V shed 2 bases and J shed 4 bases, with 14 bases lying between them. CDR1 MNHEY and CDR2 SVGAGI come from the germline V gene. In DNA form, the CDR3 reads TGTGCCAGCAGTTACGGTACAGGGAGTCGCACCGGGGAGCTGTTTTTT. Translating it yields CASSYGTGSRTGELFF.